This T cell receptor (beta chain) was profiled in a study of human T cells and chemical hapten exposure. TCRdb ran MiXCR on the RACE reads and lists one entry per CDR3 protein. This sample carries fewer than 100,000 distinct CDR3 sequences, about 9% of them seen once, and the ten largest clones take approximately 1.9%. Findings and caveats of the study: Expanded TCRs were compared with controls, and the expanded TCRs formed significantly more large CDR3 similarity clusters. No shift was seen in TCRs above 1 in 1000 frequency with DPC sensitization.

CDR1 is LNHNV and CDR2 is YYDKDF in the germline V gene (reference sequence). V was clipped by 4 bases and J by 7 bases; unmatched bases: 7. The CDR3 contains 14 residues. The time point denotes: patch test 2, 6 weeks after DPC sensitization. Treatment described: therapeutic diphenylcyclopropenone sensitization with weekly scalp DPC. Whole blood, unfractionated, served as the material for total RNA extraction. This clonotype showed up many times. The target antigen is unknown. The sample consisted of whole blood, taken in connection with sensitization to the hapten diphenylcyclopropenone (DPC). The TCR comes from a woman between 40 and 55 years old with alopecia areata. Some clones in this sample may be carry-over from other donors' samples. V is TRBV15 and J is TRBJ1-5; TRBD1 matches at 7 bases. CDR3 bases: TGTGCCACCAGCAACGACAGGGTCGGACAGCCCCAGCATTTT. This sequence encodes CATSNDRVGQPQHF.